The clone carrying this T cell receptor (beta chain) is a singleton in its sample. The data are from a study of blood T cell repertoires in COVID-19. For the study at large: Samples came from the United States, Italy and Spain, spanning acute and convalescent COVID-19. In each case, the material was cDNA or gDNA derived from T cells, B-cell-depleted T cells, or PBMCs.

Original methodology: Amplified reference gene primers provided the basis for estimating nucleated cell counts. The repertoire was sequenced with immunoSEQ multiplex PCR; TCRdb's copy has only in-frame clones and lacks some. D and trimming were read from the DNA, whereas the V and J calls and clone size are those reported in that table. The table shows about 380,000 clones, with 85% occurring only once. Sequencing was done on a sample of peripheral blood. This clonotype was sampled from a woman under 30 with acute or convalescent COVID-19.

The chain's CDR3 is CASSLGRGANVLTF. CDR3 nucleotides: TGTGCCAGCAGTTTAGGGAGAGGGGCCAACGTCCTGACTTTC. This sequence joins TRBV27 and TRBJ2-6, with D perhaps TRBD2 (5 bases). This CDR3 is built from 14 residues. Trimming stripped 2 bases from V and 4 bases from J, with 6 bases between. Germline lookup yields CDR1 MNHEY and CDR2 SMNVEV (reference sequence).